This T cell receptor beta chain is drawn from a study of cytomegalovirus exposure and HLA in healthy donors. The study, taken as a whole, reports: Sequencing likely produced, as an artifact, a cluster of highly shared sequence variants. Association of roughly 18,000 TCR beta sequences with HLA alleles was found at 0.05 false discovery rate in a later analysis.

V was shortened by 0 bases and J by 3 bases, with 12 bases between the two germline ends. Germline V gene sequence: CDR1 SGHDN, CDR2 FVKESK. The CDR3 is 15 residues long. PCR amplification relied on 60 Vbeta primers (plus 13 Jbeta primers). The method was immunoSEQ multiplex PCR; TCRdb's version includes in-frame clones alone and lacks a portion of them. The sample yields some 150,000 clones, roughly 85% seen once. A word on this clone: Its antigen is unidentified.

The sample taken for sequencing was PBMCs. The rearrangement uses TRBV14 and TRBJ2-7; D ambiguous. This receptor was taken from a woman between 25 and 40 years old in good health and CMV-seronegative. The CDR3 region has the DNA TGTGCCAGCAGCCAAGAATCGGGTTGGTACTACGAGCAGTACTTC. This gives the protein CASSQESGWYYEQYF.